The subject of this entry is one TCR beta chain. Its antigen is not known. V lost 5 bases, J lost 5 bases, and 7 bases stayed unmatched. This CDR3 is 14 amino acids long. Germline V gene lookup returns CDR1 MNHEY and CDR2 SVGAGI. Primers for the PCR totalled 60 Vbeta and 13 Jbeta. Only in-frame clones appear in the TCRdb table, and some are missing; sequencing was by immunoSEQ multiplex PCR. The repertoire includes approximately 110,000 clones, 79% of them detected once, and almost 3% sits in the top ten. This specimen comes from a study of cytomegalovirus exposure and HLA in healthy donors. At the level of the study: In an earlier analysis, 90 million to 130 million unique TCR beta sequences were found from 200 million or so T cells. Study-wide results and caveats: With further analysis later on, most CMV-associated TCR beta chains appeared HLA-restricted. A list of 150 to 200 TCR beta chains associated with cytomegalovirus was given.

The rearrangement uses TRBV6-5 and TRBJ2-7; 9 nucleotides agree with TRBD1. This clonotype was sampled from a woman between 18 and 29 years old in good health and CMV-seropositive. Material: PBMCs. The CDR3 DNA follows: TGTGCCAGCAGTCCACGACAGGGGGTCAACGAGCAGTACTTC. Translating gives CASSPRQGVNEQYF.